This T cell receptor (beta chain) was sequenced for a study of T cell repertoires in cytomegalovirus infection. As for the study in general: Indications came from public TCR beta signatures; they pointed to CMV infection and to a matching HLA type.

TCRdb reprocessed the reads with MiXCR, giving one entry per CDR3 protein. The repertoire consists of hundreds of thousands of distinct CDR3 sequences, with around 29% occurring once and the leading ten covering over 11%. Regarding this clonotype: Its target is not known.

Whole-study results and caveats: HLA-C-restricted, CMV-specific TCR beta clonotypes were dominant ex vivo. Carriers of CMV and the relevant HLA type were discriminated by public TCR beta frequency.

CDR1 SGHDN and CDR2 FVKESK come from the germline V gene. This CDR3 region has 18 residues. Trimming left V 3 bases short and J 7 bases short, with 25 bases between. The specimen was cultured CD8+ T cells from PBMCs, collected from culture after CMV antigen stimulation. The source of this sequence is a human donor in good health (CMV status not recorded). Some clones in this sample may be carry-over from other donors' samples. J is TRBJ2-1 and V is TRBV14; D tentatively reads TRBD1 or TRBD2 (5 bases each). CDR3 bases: TGTGCCAGCAGCCATCGCTGGGGAGACAGTCTAATTCGGAATGAGCAGTTCTTC. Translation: CASSHRWGDSLIRNEQFF.